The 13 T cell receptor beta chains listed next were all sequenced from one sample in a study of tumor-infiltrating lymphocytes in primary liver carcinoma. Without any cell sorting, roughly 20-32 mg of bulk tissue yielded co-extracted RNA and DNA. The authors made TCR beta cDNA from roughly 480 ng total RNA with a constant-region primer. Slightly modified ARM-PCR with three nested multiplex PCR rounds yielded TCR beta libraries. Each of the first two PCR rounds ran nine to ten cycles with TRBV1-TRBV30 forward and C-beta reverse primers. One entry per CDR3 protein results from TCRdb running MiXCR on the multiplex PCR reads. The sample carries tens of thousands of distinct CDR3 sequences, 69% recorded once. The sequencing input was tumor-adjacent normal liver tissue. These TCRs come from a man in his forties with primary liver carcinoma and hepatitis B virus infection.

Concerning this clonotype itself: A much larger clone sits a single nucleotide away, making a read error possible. The CDR3 protein is CATIDRGQEQYF. CDR3 DNA: TGTGCCACCATTGACAGGGGTCAGGAGCAGTACTTC. The V and J genes are TRBV2 and TRBJ2-7; 8 bases fit TRBD1. The CDR3 runs 12 residues. CDR1 is SNHLY and CDR2 is FYNNEI in the germline V gene. V lost 10 bases and J lost 7; bases outside the gene matches: 9.

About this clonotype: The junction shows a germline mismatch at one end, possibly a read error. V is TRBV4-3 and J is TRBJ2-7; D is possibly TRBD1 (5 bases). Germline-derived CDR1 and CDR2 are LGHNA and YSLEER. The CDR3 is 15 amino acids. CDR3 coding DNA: TGCGCCAGCAGTCAAGATGACAGTAAATCCTGCGAGCAGTACTTC. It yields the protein CASSQDDSKSCEQYF.

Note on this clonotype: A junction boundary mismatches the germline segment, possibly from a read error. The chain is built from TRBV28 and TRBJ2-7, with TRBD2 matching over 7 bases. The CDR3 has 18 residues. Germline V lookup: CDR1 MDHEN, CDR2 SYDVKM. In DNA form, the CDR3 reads TGTGCCAGCAGTCCATTATCTGCGGGGGAACGACTATCCTACGGGCAGTACTTC. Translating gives CASSPLSAGERLSYGQYF.

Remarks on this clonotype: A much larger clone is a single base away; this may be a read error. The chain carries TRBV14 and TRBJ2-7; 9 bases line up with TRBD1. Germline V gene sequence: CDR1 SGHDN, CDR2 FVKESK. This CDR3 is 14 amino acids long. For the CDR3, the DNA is TGTGCCAACAGCCGGGGACAGGGAGTCATCCGGCAGTACTTC. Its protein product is CANSRGQGVIRQYF.

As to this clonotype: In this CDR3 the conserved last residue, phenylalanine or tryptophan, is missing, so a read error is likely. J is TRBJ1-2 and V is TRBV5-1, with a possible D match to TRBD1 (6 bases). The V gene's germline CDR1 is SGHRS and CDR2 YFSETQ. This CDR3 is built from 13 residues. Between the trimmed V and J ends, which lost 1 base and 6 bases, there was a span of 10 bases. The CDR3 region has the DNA TGCGCCAGCAGCTTGAACAGGGACAATGGCTACACCTCC. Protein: CASSLNRDNGYTS.

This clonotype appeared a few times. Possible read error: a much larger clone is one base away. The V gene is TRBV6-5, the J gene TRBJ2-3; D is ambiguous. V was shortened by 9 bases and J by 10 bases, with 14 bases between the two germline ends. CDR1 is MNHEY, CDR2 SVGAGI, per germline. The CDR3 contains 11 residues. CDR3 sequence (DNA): TGTGCCAGTGGTGAATGGGATGCGCAGTATTTT. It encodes CASGEWDAQYF.

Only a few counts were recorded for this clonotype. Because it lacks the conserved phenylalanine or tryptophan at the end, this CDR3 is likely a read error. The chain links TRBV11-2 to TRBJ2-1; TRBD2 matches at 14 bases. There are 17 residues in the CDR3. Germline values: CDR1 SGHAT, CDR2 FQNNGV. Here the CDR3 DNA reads TGTGCCGGCAGCTTTAACAGGGGACTAGCGGGAGTCGGGGAGCAGTTCCTC. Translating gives CAGSFNRGLAGVGEQFL.

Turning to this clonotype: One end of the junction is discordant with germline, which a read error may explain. CDR3: CASSTITAGLAYEQYF. For the CDR3, the DNA is TGTGCCAGCAGCACTATAACTGCAGGCTTAGCCTATGAGCAGTACTTC. The chain joins TRBV7-9 to TRBJ2-7; no clear D. The CDR3 sequence is 16 residues long. Germline-derived CDR1 and CDR2 are SEHNR and FQNEAQ (reference sequence).

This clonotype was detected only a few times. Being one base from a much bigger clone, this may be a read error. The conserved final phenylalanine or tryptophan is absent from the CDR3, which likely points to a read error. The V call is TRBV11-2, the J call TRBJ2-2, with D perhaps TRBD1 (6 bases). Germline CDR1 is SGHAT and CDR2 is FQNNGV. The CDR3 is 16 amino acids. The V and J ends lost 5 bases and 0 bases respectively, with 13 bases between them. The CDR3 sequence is CASSPRTATNTGELFY. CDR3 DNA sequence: TGTGCCAGCAGCCCCCGGACAGCTACGAACACCGGGGAGCTGTTTTAT.

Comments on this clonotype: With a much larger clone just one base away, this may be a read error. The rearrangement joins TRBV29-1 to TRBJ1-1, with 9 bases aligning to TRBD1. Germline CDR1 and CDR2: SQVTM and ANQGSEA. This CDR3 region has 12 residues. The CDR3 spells CSATGQGTDAFF. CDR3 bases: TGCAGCGCCACCGGACAGGGGACTGATGCTTTCTTT.

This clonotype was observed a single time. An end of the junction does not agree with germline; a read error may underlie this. The CDR3 sequence: CASSSPLAGDSYEQYF. DNA of the CDR3: TGCGCCAGCAGCTCACCACTAGCGGGGGATTCCTACGAGCAATACTTC. The V and J genes are TRBV5-1 and TRBJ2-7; 11 bases are a match to TRBD2. The CDR3 has 16 residues. Germline V CDR1 and CDR2: SGHRS, YFSETQ.

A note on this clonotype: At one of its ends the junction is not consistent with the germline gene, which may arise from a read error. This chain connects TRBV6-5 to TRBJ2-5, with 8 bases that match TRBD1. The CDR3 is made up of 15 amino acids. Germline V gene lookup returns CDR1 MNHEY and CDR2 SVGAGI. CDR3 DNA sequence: TGTGCCAGCAGTTACGCCGGGACAGGACAAGACACCCAGTACTTC. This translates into CASSYAGTGQDTQYF.

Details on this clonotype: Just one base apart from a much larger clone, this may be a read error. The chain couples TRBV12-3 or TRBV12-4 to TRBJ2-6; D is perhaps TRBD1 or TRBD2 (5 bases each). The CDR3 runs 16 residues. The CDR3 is CASSFLSRTGANILTF. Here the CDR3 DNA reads TGTGCCAGCAGTTTTTTATCGAGGACTGGGGCCAACATCCTGACTTTC.